This T cell receptor (beta chain) emerged from a study of regulatory T cells in long-lasting Graves disease. The time point is: newly diagnosed GD, antithyroid drugs for less than 3 months. Making the TCR library involved RNA that had been extracted from PBMCs. Ten or more counts support this clonotype. Antigen: not known. Broader study findings: Patients with persistent Graves' had lower TCR diversity than newly diagnosed patients. Favoring TRBV28, TRBJ1-2 and TRBJ2-5 was a feature seen in persistent disease.

With iRepertoire HTBI primers and Arm-PCR of CDR3 regions, TCR beta libraries were built. In TCRdb, the multiplex PCR reads were re-called with MiXCR into one record per CDR3 protein. The sample lists 250,000 or so distinct CDR3 sequences, 20% to 25% seen once, with around 14% in the top ten. CDR1 is SGHRS, CDR2 YFSETQ, per germline. CDR3 size: 16 residues. V lost 3 bases, J lost 5 bases, and 9 bases stayed unmatched. Sequenced material: peripheral blood mononuclear cells (PBMCs), taken at new diagnosis, from a patient treated with antithyroid drugs. This clonotype originated in a female donor with Graves disease. The chain recombines TRBV5-1 with TRBJ2-2, with 8 positions matching TRBD1. CDR3 nucleotides: TGCGCCAGCAGCTCGATCGACAGGGGCGGTACCGGGGAGCTGTTTTTT. Its protein is CASSSIDRGGTGELFF.